These 32 T cell receptor beta chains share one sample of origin, sequenced in a study of blood T cell repertoires in COVID-19 (TCRdb year 2020). Library prep was done by the immunoSEQ multiplex PCR assay. TCRdb retrieved this table from immuneACCESS and kept in-frame rearrangements only. Not all clones are present; in checked studies, unresolved V genes account for under half, and no reason is known for the remainder. Counted in this sample were approximately 330,000 clones; 87% of them appeared once. In total, the top ten clones hold 7.5% to 10% of the sample. The specimen was peripheral blood. These receptors originate from a man aged 30 to 45 with COVID-19, enrolled during active disease.

The chain uses TRBV6-5 and TRBJ1-4; D not certain. The CDR3 has 16 residues. Germline lookup yields CDR1 MNHEY and CDR2 SVGAGI. V was clipped by 3 bases and J by 2 bases, with 13 bases between them. The CDR3 DNA reads as TGTGCCAGCAGTTATTGGGCCCCCCCCACTAATGAAAAACTGTTTTTT. Amino acids: CASSYWAPPTNEKLFF.

The chain employs TRBV28 and TRBJ2-1, with 10 bases lining up with TRBD1. This CDR3 has 16 residues. V gave up 2 bases and J gave up 4 bases; unmatched junction bases: 5. Germline values: CDR1 MDHEN, CDR2 SYDVKM. This CDR3 is CASSLMGQGLYNEQFF. The CDR3 DNA reads as TGTGCCAGCAGTTTAATGGGACAGGGGTTATACAATGAGCAGTTCTTC.

This chain joins TRBV19 and TRBJ2-2; weak D call: TRBD1 (5 bases). Trimming left V 1 base short and J 6 bases short, with 15 bases between. The CDR3 consists of 16 residues. Germline V gene lookup returns CDR1 LNHDA and CDR2 SQIVND (reference sequence). CDR3 amino acids: CASSIGWGEFAGELFF. The CDR3, as DNA: TGTGCCAGTAGTATAGGCTGGGGCGAATTTGCCGGGGAGCTGTTTTTT.

The chain links TRBV5-4 to TRBJ1-5, with D tentatively TRBD1 (6 bases). V shed 0 bases and J shed 3 bases, with 7 bases lying between them. CDR3 length: 14 residues. Germline lookup yields CDR1 SGHNT and CDR2 YYREEE (reference sequence). DNA for the CDR3: TGTGCCAGCAGCTTGGCAGGGGCCAATCAGCCCCAGCATTTT. Translated, it gives CASSLAGANQPQHF.

In this sample, this clone turned up once. Here the CDR3 reads CASSLGTSVHNEQFF. CDR3 nucleotides: TGTGCCAGCAGTTTGGGGACTAGCGTCCACAATGAGCAGTTCTTC. The gene calls are TRBV11-3 and TRBJ2-1; TRBD2 matches 10 bases. There are 15 residues in the CDR3. The germline V gene encodes CDR1 SGHNT and CDR2 YENEEA. J lost 5 bases, V lost 6 bases, and 7 bases had no gene match.

The CDR3 loop reads CASSFTGSNEKLFF. As DNA, the CDR3 is TGTGCCAGCAGCTTCACGGGGAGTAATGAAAAACTGTTTTTT. The chain links TRBV5-5 to TRBJ1-4; no firm D call. Germline loops: CDR1 SGHKS, CDR2 YYEKEE (reference sequence). The CDR3 is made up of 14 amino acids. V dropped 2 bases and J dropped 4 bases, with 9 bases sitting between them. Variable domain in full (rest from reference TRBV5-5 and TRBJ1-4): DAGVTQSPTHLIKTRGQQVTLRCSPISGHKSVSWYQQVLGQGPQFIFQYYEKEERGRGNFPDRFSARQFPNYSSELNVNALLLGDSALYLCASSFTGSNEKLFFGSGTQLSVL.

The rearrangement links TRBV25-1 to TRBJ1-1; D possibly corresponds to TRBD1 (5 bases). The length of the CDR3 is 13 residues. Trimming removed 1 base from V and 4 bases from J, with 7 bases in between. The germline CDR1 and CDR2 sequences are MGHDK and SYGVNS. For the CDR3, the DNA is TGTGCCAGCAGTGAATGGGGGGGCACTGAAGCTTTCTTT. Its translation: CASSEWGGTEAFF.

V and J are TRBV10-3 and TRBJ2-7, with D possibly TRBD1 on 5 matching bases. CDR3 length: 12 amino acids. The V end lost 6 bases, the J end lost 3 bases, and 9 bases lay between the germline ends. Germline CDR1 reads ENHRY; CDR2 reads SYGVKD. In DNA form, the CDR3 reads TGTGCCATCAGGGACACCAACTACGAGCAGTACTTC. It yields the protein CAIRDTNYEQYF.

Only a few counts were recorded for this clone. V is TRBV28 and J is TRBJ1-1, with unresolved D. Germline lookup yields CDR1 MDHEN and CDR2 SYDVKM. The CDR3 runs to 15 residues. The V end was cut by 3 bases, the J end by 1 base, with 12 bases between. CDR3 bases: TGTGCCAGCAGTTTGACGAGTTCAGGGAACACTGAAGCTTTCTTT. Its protein product is CASSLTSSGNTEAFF.

This sequence joins TRBV18 and TRBJ2-7; D is unclear. Trimming removed 3 bases from V and 4 bases from J, with 10 bases in between. Germline-derived CDR1 and CDR2 are KGHSH and LQKENI. The CDR3 extends over 13 amino acids. The CDR3 DNA reads TGTGCCAGCTCACCTTCCACATCATACGAGCAGTACTTC. Amino acids: CASSPSTSYEQYF.

The rearrangement uses TRBV29-1 and TRBJ2-1, with 8 bases matching TRBD2. CDR3 length equals 15 residues. V lost 2 bases and J lost 6; bases outside the gene matches: 9. Germline assignment: CDR1 SQVTM and CDR2 ANQGSEA. The CDR3, as DNA: TGCAGCGTTGAAACAGTAGCGGGAAGGGGCAATGAGCAGTTCTTC. As protein: CSVETVAGRGNEQFF.

The chain joins TRBV4-3 to TRBJ1-5; the D is unclear. The CDR3 covers 14 residues. Germline V CDR1 and CDR2: LGHNA, YSLEER. Deletions cut 4 bases from V and 1 base from J, with 8 bases between. CDR3 amino acids: CASSPSMSNQPQHF. CDR3 DNA sequence: TGCGCCAGCAGCCCCAGTATGAGCAATCAGCCCCAGCATTTT.

The chain combines TRBV7-3 with TRBJ2-3, with TRBD2 matching over 12 bases. J lost 2 bases, V lost 2 bases, and 5 bases had no gene match. The V gene's germline CDR1 is SGHTA and CDR2 FQGTGA. The CDR3 loop spans 17 amino acids. This CDR3 is CASSLLGLAGNTDTQYF. Here the CDR3 DNA reads TGTGCCAGCAGCTTACTCGGACTAGCGGGAAACACAGATACGCAGTATTTT.

This clone was detected only once. V and J are TRBV4-3 and TRBJ2-1, with D tentatively TRBD1 (6 bases). Trimming removed 4 bases from V and 0 bases from J, with 13 bases in between. The germline V gene encodes CDR1 LGHNA and CDR2 YSLEER. CDR3 length: 16 residues. The CDR3 region is CASSRSTGSSYNEQFF. The CDR3 DNA reads as TGCGCCAGCAGCCGAAGCACAGGGAGCTCCTACAATGAGCAGTTCTTC.

This CDR3 is CASSAWDRPYEQYF. CDR3 in DNA: TGTGCCAGCAGCGCATGGGACAGACCCTACGAGCAGTACTTC. The V and J genes are TRBV5-6 and TRBJ2-7; TRBD1 aligns across 7 bases. V was clipped by 4 bases and J by 2 bases; unmatched bases: 6. The CDR3 covers 14 residues. Germline V lookup: CDR1 SGHDT, CDR2 YYEEEE.

V gene TRBV9 combines with J gene TRBJ1-2, with 8 bases aligning to TRBD1. V was pared by 4 bases and J by 6 bases, with 11 bases of the junction left unmatched. The germline V gene has CDR1 SGDLS and CDR2 YYNGEE. CDR3 length: 15 residues. This CDR3 reads CASSNLWTGSDGYTF. CDR3 in DNA: TGTGCCAGCAGCAACCTGTGGACAGGGTCAGATGGCTACACCTTC. Full variable domain (remainder filled in from reference TRBV9 and TRBJ1-2): DSGVTQTPKHLITATGQRVTLRCSPRSGDLSVYWYQQSLDQGLQFLIQYYNGEERAKGNILERFSAQQFPDLHSELNLSSLELGDSALYFCASSNLWTGSDGYTFGSGTRLTVV.

The chain links TRBV4-2 to TRBJ2-7, with 9 bases lining up with TRBD1. This CDR3 spans 15 amino acids. Germline CDR1 LGHNA, CDR2 YNFKEQ. Unmatched junction bases numbered 6, after V lost 4 bases and J lost 2 bases. This chain's CDR3 is CASSPGQGGTYEQYF. The CDR3 region has the DNA TGTGCCAGCAGCCCGGGACAGGGAGGGACCTACGAGCAGTACTTC.

The V call is TRBV30, the J call TRBJ2-5; 10 nucleotides line up with TRBD1. The germline CDR1 and CDR2 sequences are GTSNPN and SVGIG (reference sequence). The CDR3 sequence is 15 residues long. The V and J ends lost 2 bases and 5 bases, in that order; junction bases with no gene match: 8. CDR3 protein: CAWSPGTGAYETQYF. The CDR3 DNA follows: TGTGCCTGGAGTCCCGGGACAGGGGCTTACGAGACCCAGTACTTC.

The chain recombines TRBV5-5 with TRBJ1-5; no reliable D call. There are 14 residues in the CDR3. V lost 0 bases, J lost 0 bases, and 4 bases lay in between. The germline V gene encodes CDR1 SGHKS and CDR2 YYEKEE (reference sequence). The CDR3 spells CASSLVRSNQPQHF. As DNA, the CDR3 is TGTGCCAGCAGCTTGGTCCGTAGCAATCAGCCCCAGCATTTT. The full variable domain, its missing parts supplied by reference TRBV5-5 and TRBJ1-5, is DAGVTQSPTHLIKTRGQQVTLRCSPISGHKSVSWYQQVLGQGPQFIFQYYEKEERGRGNFPDRFSARQFPNYSSELNVNALLLGDSALYLCASSLVRSNQPQHFGDGTRLSIL.

The V call is TRBV19, the J call TRBJ2-1, with D possibly TRBD2 on 5 matching bases. Per germline, CDR1 LNHDA and CDR2 SQIVND (reference sequence). V was shortened by 8 bases and J by 5 bases, with 16 bases between the two germline ends. The CDR3 loop spans 14 amino acids. The CDR3 coding sequence is TGTGCCAGTGAGGCAGGAGGAAACGACAATGAGCAGTTCTTC. Residues: CASEAGGNDNEQFF.

The chain recombines TRBV4-3 with TRBJ2-5; the match to TRBD2 covers 8 bases. CDR3 size: 17 residues. The J segment lost 7 bases and the V segment lost 1 base, leaving 14 bases of the junction unmatched. Germline-derived CDR1 and CDR2 are LGHNA and YSLEER. The CDR3 sequence: CASSQGVGGGISGTQYF. The CDR3 bases are TGCGCCAGCAGCCAAGGGGTGGGCGGGGGGATATCAGGGACCCAGTACTTC.

This clone has just one count. The chain has TRBV7-2 and TRBJ2-3; 7 nucleotides match TRBD2. Germline values: CDR1 SGHTA, CDR2 FQGNSA. This CDR3 is 15 amino acids long. V trimming: 0 bases; J trimming: 5 bases; junction bases outside the gene matches: 5. CDR3 sequence reads: CASSLAGGGIDTQYF. Here the CDR3 DNA reads TGTGCCAGCAGCTTAGCCGGGGGAGGGATAGATACGCAGTATTTT.

The chain uses TRBV9 and TRBJ2-6; D is possibly TRBD2 (6 bases). Germline assignment: CDR1 SGDLS and CDR2 YYNGEE. V was shortened by 4 bases and J by 3 bases, with 14 bases between the two germline ends. The CDR3 extends over 16 amino acids. DNA of the CDR3: TGTGCCAGCAGCCCCAGGGAGGCTTATGGGGCCAACGTCCTGACTTTC. Residues: CASSPREAYGANVLTF. The entire variable domain, with the rest obtained from reference TRBV9 and TRBJ2-6, is as follows: DSGVTQTPKHLITATGQRVTLRCSPRSGDLSVYWYQQSLDQGLQFLIQYYNGEERAKGNILERFSAQQFPDLHSELNLSSLELGDSALYFCASSPREAYGANVLTFGAGSRLTVL.

The chain joins TRBV27 to TRBJ2-4; 11 bases match TRBD2. V lost 3 bases, J lost 3 bases, and 7 bases stayed unmatched. The CDR3 totals 17 residues. Germline V gene sequence: CDR1 MNHEY, CDR2 SMNVEV (reference sequence). CDR3 bases: TGTGCCAGCAGTTTCCCCGGGACTAGCGGATGCAAAAACATTCAGTACTTC. Protein product: CASSFPGTSGCKNIQYF.

The V gene is TRBV9, the J gene TRBJ2-5; 8 nucleotides agree with TRBD1. V trimming: 0 bases; J trimming: 4 bases; junction bases outside the gene matches: 2. Germline CDR1 is SGDLS and CDR2 is YYNGEE. The CDR3 has 14 residues. CDR3: CASSVGQGPETQYF. The CDR3 DNA reads as TGTGCCAGCAGCGTAGGACAGGGGCCAGAGACCCAGTACTTC. The complete variable domain, with remaining parts taken from reference TRBV9 and TRBJ2-5, reads DSGVTQTPKHLITATGQRVTLRCSPRSGDLSVYWYQQSLDQGLQFLIQYYNGEERAKGNILERFSAQQFPDLHSELNLSSLELGDSALYFCASSVGQGPETQYFGPGTRLLVL.

This chain joins TRBV28 and TRBJ1-1, with D possibly matching TRBD1 (6 bases). This CDR3 is 14 amino acids long. Deletions cut 3 bases from V and 5 bases from J, with 13 bases between. In germline, CDR1 is MDHEN, CDR2 SYDVKM. The CDR3 loop reads CASSLDSTTTEAFF. The CDR3 DNA follows: TGTGCCAGCAGTTTGGACAGTACCACGACTGAAGCTTTCTTT.

The chain combines TRBV6-1 with TRBJ1-6; 10 positions agree with TRBD1. The ends lost 3 bases at V and 9 bases at J; junction bases unmatched: 5. CDR3 length: 15 residues. Per the germline V gene, CDR1 is MNHNS and CDR2 is SASEGT. The CDR3 spells CASSESGQGTSPLHF. CDR3 DNA sequence: TGTGCCAGCAGTGAGTCGGGACAGGGGACTTCACCCCTCCACTTT.

This clone has only a few counts. The genes are TRBV5-6 and TRBJ1-2; 9 nucleotides align to TRBD1. Germline trimming cut 5 bases from V and 5 bases from J; bases unmatched to any gene: 10. This CDR3 contains 15 residues. The germline V gene encodes CDR1 SGHDT and CDR2 YYEEEE. CDR3 protein: CASRPTGTGRYGYTF. CDR3 DNA: TGTGCCAGCAGACCTACCGGGACAGGGAGGTATGGCTACACCTTC.

This clone came up once. The V call is TRBV28, the J call TRBJ1-2, with 7 positions matching TRBD1. J gave up 4 bases and V 5 bases, and 10 bases lay outside the gene matches. This CDR3 region has 15 residues. Germline V gene sequence: CDR1 MDHEN, CDR2 SYDVKM. This CDR3 reads CASSPPTGMAYGYTF. The CDR3 bases are TGTGCCAGCAGTCCCCCGACAGGGATGGCCTATGGCTACACCTTC.

This rearrangement joins TRBV5-1 to TRBJ2-1, with TRBD1 matching 8 bases. Unmatched junction bases numbered 6, after V lost 4 bases and J lost 0 bases. The CDR3 has 16 amino acids. Germline values: CDR1 SGHRS, CDR2 YFSETQ. The CDR3 DNA follows: TGCGCCAGCAGCAGGGGACAGGCCATCTCCTACAATGAGCAGTTCTTC. It is translated as CASSRGQAISYNEQFF.

This clone showed up just a few times. The V gene is TRBV25-1, the J gene TRBJ2-7, with 9 nucleotides matching TRBD1. The CDR3 totals 15 residues. Trimming took 5 bases from V and 5 from J; bases not matched to a gene: 10. Germline V CDR1 and CDR2: MGHDK, SYGVNS. The CDR3 region is CASSPKGQGSDEQYF. In nucleotides, the CDR3 is TGTGCCAGCAGTCCTAAGGGACAGGGCTCAGACGAGCAGTACTTC.

This clone was recorded only once. This chain connects TRBV2 to TRBJ1-2; 9 positions match TRBD1. The CDR3 length is 15 residues. Germline V gene data show CDR1 as SNHLY and CDR2 as FYNNEI. V lost 4 bases to trimming and J lost 3 bases; unmatched junction nucleotides: 6. CDR3 loop: CASSAITGGDYGYTF. The CDR3 DNA sequence: TGTGCCAGCAGTGCCATTACAGGGGGCGACTATGGCTACACCTTC. The full variable domain, with the rest looked up from reference TRBV2 and TRBJ1-2, is EPEVTQTPSHQVTQMGQEVILRCVPISNHLYFYWYRQILGQKVEFLVSFYNNEISEKSEIFDDQFSVERPDGSNFTLKIRSTKLEDSAMYFCASSAITGGDYGYTFGSGTRLTVV.